Sequencing of this T cell receptor beta chain was carried out in a study of response to subunit inactivated influenza vaccine. Each CDR3 protein is one row after TCRdb ran MiXCR on the RT-PCR reads. The sample has 500,000 to 600,000 distinct CDR3 sequences, 12% seen once. This clonotype was recorded many times. Its matching antigen is unknown. Germline V lookup: CDR1 SQVTM, CDR2 ANQGSEA. V was shortened by 0 bases and J by 4 bases, with 22 bases between the two germline ends. This CDR3 is built from 17 residues. Overall study findings and caveats: The study's authors posited that every seasonal influenza vaccination enlists few new T cells.

Source: PBMCs from blood, taken on the day of vaccination. V usage is TRBV29-1 and J usage is TRBJ2-7; tentatively, D is TRBD1 or TRBD2 (7 bases each). The source is a man in his fifties who received an inactivated influenza vaccine. CDR3 residues: CSVEDKTGEGLAYEQYF. CDR3 DNA: TGCAGCGTTGAAGATAAAACAGGGGAGGGTCTGGCGTACGAGCAGTACTTC.